This TCR beta chain was observed in a study of T-cell reconstitution after alpha-beta-depleted transplantation in children. Overall study findings and caveats: Roughly two months post-transplant, alpha-beta T cells reportedly originated from several hundred graft clones that had expanded. The high TCRbeta diversity at day 60 in some patients came from surviving recipient T cells and thymic progenitors.

Preparing the TCRbeta library involved the use of unique molecular identifiers. A single record per CDR3 protein comes from TCRdb applying MiXCR to the PCR reads. The profile shows roughly 70,000 distinct CDR3 sequences, roughly 4.4% of them singletons. V dropped 2 bases and J dropped 4 bases, with 9 bases sitting between them. The CDR3 consists of 14 residues. The germline CDR1 and CDR2 sequences are LNHDA and SQIVND (reference sequence). This clonotype was found a few times. Its specificity is not known. This specimen consisted of PBMCs, mostly from graft donor cells, obtained 180 days after TCRalphabeta/CD19-depleted stem cell transplant. This receptor was identified in a boy less than two years old who had a stem cell transplant for acute myeloid leukemia, so the T cells may come from the graft donor. The chain employs TRBV19 and TRBJ1-5, with D uncertain. This chain's CDR3 is CASSIKGNNQPQHF. For the CDR3, the DNA is TGTGCCAGTAGTATAAAAGGGAATAATCAGCCCCAGCATTTT.